The clone carrying this T cell receptor (beta chain) was picked up one time. Its specificity is not known. The record originates from a study of vaccination and CD4 T cells after COVID-19. Treatment described: approximately nine-day PBMC culture with coronavirus spike peptide pools or control peptides (ViraFEST assay). Every well contained more than 1.5 million PBMCs, which were grown with 9.5 to 10 IU/ml IL-2 and roughly 9.7 ug/ml peptide pools. V gave up 6 bases and J gave up 7 bases, with 19 bases separating them. The V gene's germline CDR1 is SNHLY and CDR2 FYNNEI. The CDR3 loop spans 15 amino acids. The Oncomine TCR Beta short-read assay was applied to DNA of cultured CD4+ T cells. TCRdb reanalysed the PCR reads using MiXCR and keeps one entry per CDR3 protein. The sample holds approximately 17,000 distinct CDR3 sequences; 45% to 65% are singletons and the top ten take 15% to 20%.

This chain links TRBV2 with TRBJ1-3; no reliable D call. The sample comprised CD4+ T cells from blood, cultured in vitro. The TCR originated in a human donor who had recovered from COVID-19. The DNA for the CDR3 is TGTGCCAGCAGCCGCCGCGACGGTAGGGAGAACACCATATATTTT. Residues: CASSRRDGRENTIYF.